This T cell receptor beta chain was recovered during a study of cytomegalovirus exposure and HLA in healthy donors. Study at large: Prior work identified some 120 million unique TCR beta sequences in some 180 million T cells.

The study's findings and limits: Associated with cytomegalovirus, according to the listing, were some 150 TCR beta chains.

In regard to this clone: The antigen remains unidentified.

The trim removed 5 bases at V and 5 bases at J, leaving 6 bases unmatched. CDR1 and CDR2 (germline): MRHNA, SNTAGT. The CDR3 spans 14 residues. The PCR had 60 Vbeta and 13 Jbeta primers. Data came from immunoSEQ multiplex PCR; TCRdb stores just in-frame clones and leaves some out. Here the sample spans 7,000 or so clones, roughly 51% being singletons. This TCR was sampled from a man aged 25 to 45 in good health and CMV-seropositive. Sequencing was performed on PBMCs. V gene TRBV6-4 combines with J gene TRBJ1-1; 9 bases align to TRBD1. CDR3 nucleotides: TGTGCCAGCAGTCAGGGACAGGGAGGGACTGAAGCTTTCTTT. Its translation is CASSQGQGGTEAFF.